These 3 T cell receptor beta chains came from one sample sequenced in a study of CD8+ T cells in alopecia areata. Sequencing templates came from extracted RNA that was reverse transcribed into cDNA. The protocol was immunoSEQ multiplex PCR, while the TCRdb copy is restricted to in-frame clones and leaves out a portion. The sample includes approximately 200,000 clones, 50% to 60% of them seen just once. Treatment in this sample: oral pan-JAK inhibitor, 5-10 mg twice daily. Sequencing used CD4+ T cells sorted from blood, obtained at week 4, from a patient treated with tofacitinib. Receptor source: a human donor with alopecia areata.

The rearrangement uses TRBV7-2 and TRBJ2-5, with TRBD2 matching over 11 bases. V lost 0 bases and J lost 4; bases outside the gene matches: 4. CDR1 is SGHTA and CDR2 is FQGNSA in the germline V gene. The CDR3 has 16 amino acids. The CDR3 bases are TGTGCCAGCAGCTTAGCGCCCCTAGCGGGAGGAGAGACCCAGTACTTC. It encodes CASSLAPLAGGETQYF. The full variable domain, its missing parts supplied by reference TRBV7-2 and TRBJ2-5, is GAGVSQSPSNKVTEKGKDVELRCDPISGHTALYWYRQSLGQGLEFLIYFQGNSAPDKSGLPSDRFSAERTGGSVSTLTIQRTQQEDSAVYLCASSLAPLAGGETQYFGPGTRLLVL.

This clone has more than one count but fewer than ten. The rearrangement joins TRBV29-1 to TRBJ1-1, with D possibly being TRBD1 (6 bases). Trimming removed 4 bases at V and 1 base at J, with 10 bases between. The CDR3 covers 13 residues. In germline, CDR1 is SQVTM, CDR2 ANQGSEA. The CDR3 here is CSVAQGGNTEAFF. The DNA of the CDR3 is TGCAGCGTTGCACAGGGCGGGAACACTGAAGCTTTCTTT. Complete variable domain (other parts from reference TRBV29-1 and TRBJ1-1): SAVISQKPSRDICQRGTSLTIQCQVDSQVTMMFWYRQQPGQSLTLIATANQGSEATYESGFVIDKFPISRPNLTFSTLTVSNMSPEDSSIYLCSVAQGGNTEAFFGQGTRLTVV.

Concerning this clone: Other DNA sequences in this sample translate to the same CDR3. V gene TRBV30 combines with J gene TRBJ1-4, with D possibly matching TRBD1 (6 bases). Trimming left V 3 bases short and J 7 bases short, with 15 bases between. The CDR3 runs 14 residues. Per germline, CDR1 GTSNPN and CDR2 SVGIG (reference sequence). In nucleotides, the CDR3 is TGTGCCTGGAGCCCGGGGGGCGACGGTGAAAAACTGTTTTTT. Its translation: CAWSPGGDGEKLFF.